The 28 T cell receptor beta chains below come from one sample, sequenced in a study of blood T cell repertoires in COVID-19. Profiling relied on immunoSEQ multiplex PCR, and the TCRdb table lists in-frame clones only, not all of them. The table shows about 320,000 clones, with approximately 89% occurring only once. Sequenced material: peripheral blood. These receptors came from a woman aged 30 to 39 with COVID-19, enrolled during active disease.

This rearrangement joins TRBV7-9 to TRBJ2-7; 7 bases align to TRBD1. The CDR3 runs to 14 residues. Germline values: CDR1 SEHNR, CDR2 FQNEAQ (reference sequence). V shed 4 bases, J shed 2 bases, and the junction held 5 bases outside the gene matches. The CDR3 protein is CASSWIGTAYEQYF. CDR3 DNA sequence: TGTGCCAGCAGCTGGATCGGGACAGCCTACGAGCAGTACTTC. Together with reference TRBV7-9 and TRBJ2-7, the CDR3 gives the full variable domain: DTGVSQNPRHKITKRGQNVTFRCDPISEHNRLYWYRQTLGQGPEFLTYFQNEAQLEKSRLLSDRFSAERPKGSFSTLEIQRTEQGDSAMYLCASSWIGTAYEQYFGPGTRLTVT.

This clone was recorded only once. The genes are TRBV11-2 and TRBJ2-3; 8 bases line up with TRBD2. In germline, CDR1 is SGHAT, CDR2 FQNNGV. The CDR3 totals 16 residues. Trimming removed 5 bases from V and 4 bases from J; junction bases left unmatched: 11. The CDR3 bases are TGTGCCAGCAGCCCCCGGAGGAGCGGGGGCGCAGATACGCAGTATTTT. This translates into CASSPRRSGGADTQYF.

This rearrangement joins TRBV28 to TRBJ1-1; D remains unclear. V was pared by 3 bases and J by 0 bases, with 2 bases between. There are 12 residues in the CDR3. CDR1 MDHEN and CDR2 SYDVKM come from the germline V gene. The CDR3 DNA is TGTGCCAGCAGTTTTATGAACACTGAAGCTTTCTTT. This sequence encodes CASSFMNTEAFF.

A few counts support this clone. Germline is not matched at one junction end, which may reflect a read error. The chain couples TRBV2 to TRBJ1-1, with 8 nucleotides matching TRBD1. Looked up from germline, CDR1 is SNHLY and CDR2 is FYNNEI. CDR3 length equals 11 residues. The CDR3 sequence: CASSMGQAQGF. CDR3 coding DNA: TGTGCCAGCAGCATGGGACAGGCCCAGGGCTTT.

V gene TRBV7-9 combines with J gene TRBJ1-4; D call uncertain. This CDR3 contains 12 residues. Looked up from germline, CDR1 is SEHNR and CDR2 is FQNEAQ (reference sequence). V lost 4 bases and J lost 8, with 8 bases in between. Written as DNA, the CDR3 is TGTGCCAGCAGCTCCCCTATGGAAAAACTGTTTTTT. It encodes CASSSPMEKLFF.

The CDR3 DNA reads TGTGCCACCGGGGGAGATAGGGTTGAAGCTTTCTTT. Translation: CATGGDRVEAFF. J is TRBJ1-1 and V is TRBV6-5; possible D gene TRBD1, 5 bases. CDR3 length equals 12 residues. Trimming left V 10 bases short and J 7 bases short, with 16 bases between. CDR1 is MNHEY, CDR2 SVGAGI, per germline.

CDR3 sequence (DNA): TGTGCCAGCAGCTCGCAAACAGGGTACGATGGCTACACCTTC. This sequence encodes CASSSQTGYDGYTF. V is TRBV7-9 and J is TRBJ1-2, with D possibly being TRBD1 (6 bases). Trimming removed 4 bases at V and 6 bases at J, with 15 bases between. The CDR3 loop spans 14 amino acids. CDR1 is SEHNR and CDR2 is FQNEAQ in the germline V gene (reference sequence).

The CDR3 region is CASLAGGSYNEQFF. The CDR3 coding sequence is TGCGCCAGCCTAGCGGGGGGCTCCTACAATGAGCAGTTCTTC. This chain connects TRBV10-2 to TRBJ2-1, with 11 bases lining up with TRBD2. The junction had 0 bases not matched to a gene; V was cut back by 8 bases and J by 0 bases. The germline gives CDR1 WSHSY, CDR2 SAAADI. The CDR3 is made up of 14 amino acids.

The gene calls are TRBV5-6 and TRBJ1-3, with D perhaps TRBD1 (5 bases). The CDR3 covers 12 residues. Trimming removed 5 bases from V and 12 bases from J, with 15 bases in between. Germline loops: CDR1 SGHDT, CDR2 YYEEEE. In nucleotides, the CDR3 is TGTGCCAGCAGTACCGGACTCGGGGGCATATATTTT. It specifies CASSTGLGGIYF.

V is TRBV7-9 and J is TRBJ2-1, with 10 bases aligning to TRBD2. The ends lost 2 bases at V and 7 bases at J; junction bases unmatched: 5. CDR1 and CDR2 from the germline V gene are SEHNR and FQNEAQ (reference sequence). The CDR3 has 15 residues. CDR3 in amino acids: CASSLLAGGSNEQFF. The CDR3, as DNA: TGTGCCAGCAGCTTATTAGCGGGGGGTTCAAATGAGCAGTTCTTC.

The chain recombines TRBV11-2 with TRBJ1-4; D uncertain. CDR3 length: 16 amino acids. The V end lost 5 bases, the J end lost 6 bases, and 19 bases lay between the germline ends. Germline CDR1 reads SGHAT; CDR2 reads FQNNGV. The CDR3 nucleotides are TGTGCCAGCAGCCTGACTTCCCCTTCCCCCTATGAAAAACTGTTTTTT. As protein: CASSLTSPSPYEKLFF.

This clone was seen just once. V is TRBV5-5 and J is TRBJ1-5; D is undetermined. Per the germline V gene, CDR1 is SGHKS and CDR2 is YYEKEE (reference sequence). V lost 4 bases, J lost 4 bases, and 15 bases lay in between. CDR3 length: 15 residues. CDR3 bases: TGTGCCAGCAGCCGGGCGGGTGGGAAGAATCAGCCCCAGCATTTT. It translates to CASSRAGGKNQPQHF.

The chain is built from TRBV28 and TRBJ1-1, with 8 bases identical to TRBD1. The length of the CDR3 is 14 residues. V was clipped by 3 bases and J by 3 bases; unmatched bases: 3. The germline V gene has CDR1 MDHEN and CDR2 SYDVKM. The CDR3 bases are TGTGCCAGCAGTTTCCAGGGGGCCTACACTGAAGCTTTCTTT. Protein sequence: CASSFQGAYTEAFF.

The chain recombines TRBV5-5 with TRBJ1-6; D is unclear. V dropped 1 base and J dropped 0 bases, with 11 bases sitting between them. Germline V lookup: CDR1 SGHKS, CDR2 YYEKEE (reference sequence). The CDR3 sequence is 17 residues long. This CDR3 is CASSLRSTASYNSPLHF. CDR3 nucleotide sequence: TGTGCCAGCAGCTTGAGATCTACAGCCTCCTATAATTCACCCCTCCACTTT.

The chain uses TRBV5-4 and TRBJ1-1; D is uncertain. This CDR3 has 16 amino acids. Per the germline V gene, CDR1 is SGHNT and CDR2 is YYREEE (reference sequence). Deletions cut 0 bases from V and 3 bases from J, with 15 bases between. CDR3 residues: CASSLVTAIPDTEAFF. CDR3 nucleotides: TGTGCCAGCAGCTTGGTAACCGCCATCCCGGACACTGAAGCTTTCTTT.

V and J are TRBV5-4 and TRBJ1-1, with D perhaps matching TRBD1 (5 bases). Trimming shortened V by 3 bases and J by 7 bases, and 10 bases separated the two germline ends. The CDR3 contains 12 residues. Per germline, CDR1 SGHNT and CDR2 YYREEE (reference sequence). The CDR3 nucleotides read TGTGCCAGCAGCTCAGGGATTGTTGAAGCTTTCTTT. This gives the protein CASSSGIVEAFF.

The chain carries TRBV5-1 and TRBJ1-1; D is uncertain. Looked up from germline, CDR1 is SGHRS and CDR2 is YFSETQ. Deletions cut 2 bases from V and 6 bases from J, with 11 bases between. The CDR3 is 13 residues long. The DNA of the CDR3 is TGCGCCAGCAGCTTAGCCGACACTCCTGAAGCTTTCTTT. As protein: CASSLADTPEAFF.

This clone was seen a handful of times. The J gene is TRBJ1-4, the V gene TRBV18; the D is unclear. CDR1 and CDR2 (germline): KGHSH, LQKENI. V was clipped by 3 bases and J by 0 bases, with 11 bases between them. This CDR3 has 16 amino acids. The CDR3 sequence is CASSPDSEATNEKLFF. For the CDR3, the DNA is TGTGCCAGCTCACCCGACTCAGAAGCAACTAATGAAAAACTGTTTTTT.

V and J are TRBV6-5 and TRBJ1-2, with D possibly being TRBD1 (5 bases). The CDR3 totals 13 residues. The germline V and J ends were trimmed by 2 bases and 6 bases, with 10 bases remaining between them. Germline V gene sequence: CDR1 MNHEY, CDR2 SVGAGI. Written as DNA, the CDR3 is TGTGCCAGCAGTTACCGCAGGGATAATGGCTACACCTTC. Protein: CASSYRRDNGYTF.

The chain carries TRBV6-1 and TRBJ1-1; a possible D gene is TRBD1 (5 bases). This CDR3 spans 14 amino acids. V dropped 2 bases and J dropped 1 base, with 8 bases sitting between them. From germline, CDR1 is MNHNS and CDR2 SASEGT. The CDR3 DNA reads as TGTGCCAGCAGTGAACAGGGCTCGAACACTGAAGCTTTCTTT. This translates into CASSEQGSNTEAFF.

This clone occurred a few times. J is TRBJ1-1 and V is TRBV5-8; D unresolved. Trimming took off 2 bases at V and 0 bases at J, with 5 bases between the two ends. The CDR3 loop spans 13 amino acids. Germline CDR1 is SGHTS and CDR2 is YDEGEE. The CDR3 nucleotides read TGTGCCAGCAGCTTTCAGTTGAACACTGAAGCTTTCTTT. Translated: CASSFQLNTEAFF. Full variable domain (missing parts from reference TRBV5-8 and TRBJ1-1): EAGVTQSPTHLIKTRGQQATLRCSPISGHTSVYWYQQALGLGLQFLLWYDEGEERNRGNFPPRFSGRQFPNYSSELNVNALELEDSALYLCASSFQLNTEAFFGQGTRLTVV.

The genes are TRBV7-9 and TRBJ2-6, with unresolved D. The germline V gene has CDR1 SEHNR and CDR2 FQNEAQ (reference sequence). The CDR3 extends over 13 amino acids. V dropped 7 bases and J dropped 2 bases, with 6 bases sitting between them. CDR3 in amino acids: CASKPPGANVLTF. In DNA form, the CDR3 reads TGTGCCAGCAAGCCACCTGGGGCCAACGTCCTGACTTTC. The full variable domain, in which reference TRBV7-9 and TRBJ2-6 provide the parts outside the CDR3, is DTGVSQNPRHKITKRGQNVTFRCDPISEHNRLYWYRQTLGQGPEFLTYFQNEAQLEKSRLLSDRFSAERPKGSFSTLEIQRTEQGDSAMYLCASKPPGANVLTFGAGSRLTVL.

The rearrangement links TRBV19 to TRBJ1-5, with D perhaps matching TRBD1 (5 bases). Trimming removed 0 bases from V and 5 bases from J, with 8 bases in between. The CDR3 spans 14 residues. The germline gives CDR1 LNHDA, CDR2 SQIVND (reference sequence). CDR3: CASSIDRGYQPQHF. CDR3 nucleotide sequence: TGTGCCAGTAGTATAGATCGGGGGTATCAGCCCCAGCATTTT.

The chain has TRBV5-5 and TRBJ2-3; 10 bases are shared with TRBD2. The trim removed 0 bases at V and 4 bases at J, leaving 11 bases unmatched. Looked up from germline, CDR1 is SGHKS and CDR2 is YYEKEE (reference sequence). CDR3 length: 18 residues. This chain's CDR3 is CASSLVGVGLATSDTQYF. The CDR3 DNA is TGTGCCAGCAGCTTGGTTGGGGTGGGACTAGCGACATCAGATACGCAGTATTTT.

CDR3 in DNA: TGTGCCATCAGTCCGGGACAGCGAACGAACACCGGGGAGCTGTTTTTT. Its translation is CAISPGQRTNTGELFF. The chain joins TRBV10-3 to TRBJ2-2; the match to TRBD1 covers 7 bases. In germline, CDR1 is ENHRY, CDR2 SYGVKD. V shed 5 bases and J 0 bases; nucleotides not matched to a gene: 6. CDR3 length: 16 amino acids.

This sequence joins TRBV7-9 and TRBJ1-1; TRBD1 is a possible D gene (5 bases). Germline V gene lookup returns CDR1 SEHNR and CDR2 FQNEAQ (reference sequence). The CDR3 is 12 residues long. The V end was cut by 5 bases, the J end by 6 bases, with 10 bases between. This CDR3 is CASSEGVAEAFF. In DNA, the CDR3 is TGTGCCAGCAGCGAAGGGGTTGCTGAAGCTTTCTTT.

The chain links TRBV5-1 to TRBJ2-2; 11 nucleotides line up with TRBD2. The CDR3 covers 19 residues. The trim removed 0 bases at V and 0 bases at J, leaving 7 bases unmatched. In germline, CDR1 is SGHRS, CDR2 YFSETQ. CDR3 residues: CASSLVSSGGLTNTGELFF. The CDR3 bases are TGCGCCAGCAGCTTGGTGTCTAGCGGGGGGCTAACGAACACCGGGGAGCTGTTTTTT.

The chain has TRBV4-1 and TRBJ2-7; TRBD1 matches 9 bases. Per germline, CDR1 MGHRA and CDR2 YSYEKL. J was trimmed by 2 bases and V by 3 bases; bases with no gene match: 11. The CDR3 sequence is 17 residues long. CDR3 DNA: TGCGCCAGCAGCCAGCTCAGCCCGGGACAGGGACCCTACGAGCAGTACTTC. Its protein product is CASSQLSPGQGPYEQYF.